Only a few counts were recorded for the clone carrying this T cell receptor beta chain. The data stem from a study of blood T cell repertoires in COVID-19. About the study: COVID-19 samples, acute and convalescent, were from the United States, Italy and Spain.

CDR3 length: 18 amino acids. The V end was cut by 4 bases, the J end by 5 bases, with 21 bases between. Per the germline V gene, CDR1 is LGHDT and CDR2 is YNNKEL (reference sequence). Per the authors' pipeline: By means of reference gene primer amplification, nucleated cell counts were estimated. The repertoire was sequenced with immunoSEQ multiplex PCR; TCRdb's copy has only in-frame clones and lacks some. V and J calls and clone size are copied from that table; D and trimming were computed from the DNA. The table shows 15,000 to 20,000 clones, with about nine tenths occurring only once. The chain is built from TRBV3-1 (or the pseudogene TRBV3-2) and TRBJ1-6; weak D call: TRBD1 (5 bases). The origin of this receptor is a human donor in a cohort sampled during active COVID-19. The sequencing sample was made of peripheral blood. This CDR3 is CASSPGPPETVNNSPLHF. The DNA for the CDR3 is TGTGCCAGCAGCCCAGGCCCCCCCGAGACAGTAAATAATTCACCCCTCCACTTT.